Listed below are T cell receptor beta chains from one sample, sequenced in a study of T cell repertoires in cytomegalovirus infection. TCRdb re-called the reads through MiXCR, storing one row per CDR3 protein. The table shows approximately 120,000 distinct CDR3 sequences, with around 28% occurring only once. Their cognate antigens are unknown. The specimen was CD8+ T cells from cultured PBMCs, collected from culture after CMV antigen stimulation. All receptors derive from a human donor in good health (CMV status not recorded). Some clones in this sample may be carry-over from other donors' samples. Both conserved end residues are part of each CDR3. The order of the fields is CDR3 length, J gene, V gene, CDR3 protein.

CDR3 length: 15; J gene: TRBJ2-5; V gene: TRBV20-1; CDR3 protein: CSATGYGSKQETQYF
CDR3 length: 14; J gene: TRBJ2-7; V gene: TRBV6-1; CDR3 protein: CASSASGGDYEQYF
CDR3 length: 14; J gene: TRBJ2-5; V gene: TRBV19; CDR3 protein: CASSMEYGWETQYF
CDR3 length: 14; J gene: TRBJ1-2; V gene: TRBV18; CDR3 protein: CASSPPGTNYGYTF
CDR3 length: 13; J gene: TRBJ2-1; V gene: TRBV7-9; CDR3 protein: CASSSDRVAEQFF
CDR3 length: 16; J gene: TRBJ2-1; V gene: TRBV11-2; CDR3 protein: CASSLGWAGLYNEQFF
CDR3 length: 16; J gene: TRBJ1-2; V gene: TRBV6-5; CDR3 protein: CASSYYPTEANYGYTF
CDR3 length: 14; J gene: TRBJ1-1; V gene: TRBV7-8; CDR3 protein: CASSLQVSNTEAFF
CDR3 length: 13; J gene: TRBJ2-7; V gene: TRBV7-9; CDR3 protein: CASAVAAAYEQYF
CDR3 length: 11; J gene: TRBJ2-2; V gene: TRBV19; CDR3 protein: CATDVAGELFF
CDR3 length: 14; J gene: TRBJ2-1; V gene: TRBV6-5; CDR3 protein: CASSYGVSSHEQFF
CDR3 length: 13; J gene: TRBJ1-1; V gene: TRBV7-9; CDR3 protein: CASSPASGPEAFF
CDR3 length: 15; J gene: TRBJ1-2; V gene: TRBV7-9; CDR3 protein: CASSHDGVGYYGYTF
CDR3 length: 16; J gene: TRBJ1-1; V gene: TRBV2; CDR3 protein: CASSETGTGRNTEAFF
CDR3 length: 13; J gene: TRBJ2-3; V gene: TRBV12-3/TRBV12-4; CDR3 protein: CASSIQGADTQYF
CDR3 length: 16; J gene: TRBJ2-1; V gene: TRBV7-6; CDR3 protein: CASSSVAPGTTNEQFF
CDR3 length: 13; J gene: TRBJ1-2; V gene: TRBV12-3/TRBV12-4; CDR3 protein: CASSMTTNYGYTF
CDR3 length: 13; J gene: TRBJ2-5; V gene: TRBV27; CDR3 protein: CASSLSNSETQYF
CDR3 length: 14; J gene: TRBJ2-7; V gene: TRBV3-1; CDR3 protein: CASSQGYGGEEQYF
CDR3 length: 16; J gene: TRBJ1-1; V gene: TRBV7-8; CDR3 protein: CASSLTVGGMNTEAFF
CDR3 length: 14; J gene: TRBJ2-1; V gene: TRBV29-1; CDR3 protein: CSVDGQGAGNEQFF
CDR3 length: 16; J gene: TRBJ2-1; V gene: TRBV7-2; CDR3 protein: CASSETEGISYNEQFF
CDR3 length: 15; J gene: TRBJ2-5; V gene: TRBV7-6; CDR3 protein: CASSLNPGSSETQYF
CDR3 length: 15; J gene: TRBJ1-1; V gene: TRBV4-1; CDR3 protein: CASSQDGTGNTEAFF
CDR3 length: 15; J gene: TRBJ1-1; V gene: TRBV12-3/TRBV12-4; CDR3 protein: CASSPAGGFNTEAFF
CDR3 length: 15; J gene: TRBJ2-2; V gene: TRBV7-8; CDR3 protein: CASSLAAGATGELFF
CDR3 length: 16; J gene: TRBJ1-2; V gene: TRBV10-3; CDR3 protein: CAISELWSRTNYGYTF
CDR3 length: 15; J gene: TRBJ2-7; V gene: TRBV2; CDR3 protein: CASLNIRDTYVGQYF
CDR3 length: 17; J gene: TRBJ2-3; V gene: TRBV6-1; CDR3 protein: CASSDPWTSGDTDTQYF
CDR3 length: 14; J gene: TRBJ2-7; V gene: TRBV6-6; CDR3 protein: CASSYSGQTYEQYF
CDR3 length: 15; J gene: TRBJ2-5; V gene: TRBV11-2; CDR3 protein: CASSFSGRRGETQYF
CDR3 length: 11; J gene: TRBJ2-7; V gene: TRBV7-9; CDR3 protein: CASSLADRRYF
CDR3 length: 17; J gene: TRBJ2-1; V gene: TRBV7-9; CDR3 protein: CASSPPLQVQVYNEQFF
CDR3 length: 13; J gene: TRBJ1-1; V gene: TRBV2; CDR3 protein: CASSAYTSTEAFF
CDR3 length: 11; J gene: TRBJ2-1; V gene: TRBV27; CDR3 protein: CASRGAYEQFF
CDR3 length: 15; J gene: TRBJ1-1; V gene: TRBV5-1; CDR3 protein: CASSAGTGPNTEAFF
CDR3 length: 15; J gene: TRBJ2-7; V gene: TRBV5-6; CDR3 protein: CASSGEGPLYYEQYF
CDR3 length: 12; J gene: TRBJ2-7; V gene: TRBV12-3/TRBV12-4; CDR3 protein: CASSPQGVEQYF
CDR3 length: 15; J gene: TRBJ2-5; V gene: TRBV20-1; CDR3 protein: CSARDILGLAETQYF
CDR3 length: 15; J gene: TRBJ2-7; V gene: TRBV11-2; CDR3 protein: CASSSGQGGTYEQYF
CDR3 length: 13; J gene: TRBJ2-7; V gene: TRBV20-1; CDR3 protein: CSARADSSYEQYF
CDR3 length: 15; J gene: TRBJ2-5; V gene: TRBV20-1; CDR3 protein: CSATSEWTNQETQYF
CDR3 length: 14; J gene: TRBJ2-1; V gene: TRBV9; CDR3 protein: CASSGDLGNNEQFF
CDR3 length: 15; J gene: TRBJ2-5; V gene: TRBV12-3/TRBV12-4; CDR3 protein: CASSSSQGPPETQYF
CDR3 length: 16; J gene: TRBJ2-7; V gene: TRBV18; CDR3 protein: CASSPPDRPAPWEQYF
CDR3 length: 13; J gene: TRBJ2-1; V gene: TRBV4-3; CDR3 protein: CASSQGIYNEQFF
CDR3 length: 16; J gene: TRBJ2-2; V gene: TRBV19; CDR3 protein: CASSIRLGDETGELFF
CDR3 length: 14; J gene: TRBJ2-7; V gene: TRBV29-1; CDR3 protein: CSVDGGDSSYEQYF
CDR3 length: 15; J gene: TRBJ2-3; V gene: TRBV7-2; CDR3 protein: CASSQTGTSTDTQYF
CDR3 length: 15; J gene: TRBJ2-7; V gene: TRBV12-3/TRBV12-4; CDR3 protein: CAGSLRVPSSYEQYF
CDR3 length: 17; J gene: TRBJ2-5; V gene: TRBV2; CDR3 protein: CASSEASSGGASETQYF
CDR3 length: 15; J gene: TRBJ2-1; V gene: TRBV6-2/TRBV6-3; CDR3 protein: CASSLLAAEYNEQFF
CDR3 length: 16; J gene: TRBJ1-6; V gene: TRBV27; CDR3 protein: CASRGGESSYNSPLHF
CDR3 length: 14; J gene: TRBJ2-3; V gene: TRBV11-2; CDR3 protein: CASSLGFSADTQYF
CDR3 length: 18; J gene: TRBJ2-1; V gene: TRBV27; CDR3 protein: CASRSHPTIRTGLEEQFF
CDR3 length: 13; J gene: TRBJ2-3; V gene: TRBV19; CDR3 protein: CASSIGGSDTQYF
CDR3 length: 18; J gene: TRBJ1-6; V gene: TRBV2; CDR3 protein: CASSADRGKSSYNSPLHF
CDR3 length: 12; J gene: TRBJ1-2; V gene: TRBV19; CDR3 protein: CASGRVWYGYTF
CDR3 length: 14; J gene: TRBJ1-2; V gene: TRBV6-1; CDR3 protein: CASSTTGAFDGYTF
CDR3 length: 14; J gene: TRBJ2-3; V gene: TRBV7-6; CDR3 protein: CASSLERDTDTQYF